This T cell receptor (beta chain) is from a study of shared clonotypes between healthy human individuals. This CDR3 region has 16 residues. CDR1 MNHNY and CDR2 SVGAGI come from the germline V gene (reference sequence). V was clipped by 2 bases and J by 0 bases, with 12 bases between them. Using immunoSEQ multiplex PCR, the repertoire was profiled, and TCRdb retains in-frame clones only, with some absent. This sample has millions of clones, with 80% to 95% found just once. The chain recombines TRBV6-6 with TRBJ2-3; D is unclear. This TCR derives from a man younger than 35 in good health. Some clones in this sample may be carry-over from other donors' samples. The specimen sequenced was naive CD4+ T cells from PBMCs. Subset meaning: CD45RA+ positively selected. The CDR3 region is CASSYPASTSTDTQYF. DNA for the CDR3: TGTGCCAGCAGTTACCCGGCTAGTACTAGCACAGATACGCAGTATTTT.